A single TCR beta chain is shown here with its context. Its antigen is not identified. The data are from a study of beta chain features in type 1 diabetes. Sorting of CD4+ naive, central memory, regulatory and stem cell-like memory cells was performed via CD45RO/CCR7/CD25/CD127/CD95/CD27. Study conclusions and caveats: Type 1 diabetes patients had TCRB CDR3s that were shorter (moderately but significantly so) in all four CD4+ subsets.

With 9 bases removed from V and 2 bases from J, the gap between germline ends came to 17 bases. The CDR3 spans 14 residues. CDR1 MNHEY and CDR2 SVGAGI come from the germline V gene. Every bit of the isolated RNA underwent reverse transcription, so sequencing read expressed TCRB transcripts. Sequenced naive, central memory and regulatory T cell samples produced an average of about 3.7 million reads. Assay used: immunoSEQ multiplex PCR; TCRdb lists only in-frame clones, some missing. The sample contains hundreds of thousands of clones, 14% of which appear only once. This TCR was recovered from a young man with type 1 diabetes. The chain carries TRBV6-5 and TRBJ2-7; possibly TRBD2 for D (6 bases). Material for sequencing was naive CD4+ T cells from blood. For the CDR3, the DNA is TGTGCCAGTAAACGGAGGGAGATAGCCTACGAGCAGTACTTC. It specifies CASKRREIAYEQYF.